This entry is about one TCR beta chain. PCR used 60 Vbeta primers and 13 Jbeta primers. Assay: immunoSEQ multiplex PCR; the TCRdb copy retains only in-frame clones and omits some. This sample has about 130,000 clones, with around 67% found just once. The data originate from a study of cytomegalovirus exposure and HLA in healthy donors. Study-wide context: Unique TCR beta sequences numbering around 110 million came from roughly 180 million T cells in an earlier analysis.

The CDR3 covers 14 residues. From germline, CDR1 is GTSNPN and CDR2 SVGIG (reference sequence). V lost 2 bases and J 0 bases, leaving 7 bases between the germline ends. Sequencing was carried out using PBMCs. The rearrangement uses TRBV30 and TRBJ2-2; D gene ambiguous. The source of this sequence is a man aged 55 to 70 in good health and CMV-seropositive. CDR3 region: CAWSLTPNTGELFF. CDR3 sequence (DNA): TGTGCCTGGAGTCTCACACCGAACACCGGGGAGCTGTTTTTT.